Listed here are 32 T cell receptor beta chains from one sample, sequenced in a study of cytomegalovirus exposure and HLA in healthy donors. The PCR was carried out with 60 Vbeta primers and 13 Jbeta primers. The table came from immunoSEQ multiplex PCR; TCRdb's copy has only in-frame clones and leaves some out. The sample has roughly 51,000 clones, and its top ten clones hold 2.1%. Sequencing was performed on PBMCs. All receptors derive from a woman aged 40 to 50 in good health and CMV-seronegative.

The chain employs TRBV29-1 and TRBJ2-7; a possible D gene is TRBD2 (6 bases). Germline lookup yields CDR1 SQVTM and CDR2 ANQGSEA. The CDR3 covers 12 residues. The CDR3 region is CSFRDFTYEQYF. In DNA, the CDR3 is TGCAGTTTCCGGGACTTTACCTACGAGCAGTACTTC.

As to this clone: Its ends do not fully match the called genes, so a read error is possible. This chain joins TRBV6-1 and TRBJ2-5; weak D call: TRBD1 (6 bases). Per germline, CDR1 MNHNS and CDR2 SASEGT. This CDR3 is built from 15 residues. The CDR3 DNA follows: TGTGCCAGCGGTGAAGGGGGTAGCAGGGGAGAGACCCAGTACTTC. Its translation: CASGEGGSRGETQYF.

This CDR3 is CASSIDRTSGASTDTQYF. Written as DNA, the CDR3 is TGTGCCAGTAGTATAGATCGGACTAGCGGGGCTAGCACAGATACGCAGTATTTT. The chain employs TRBV19 and TRBJ2-3; TRBD2 matches 12 bases. The trim removed 0 bases at V and 0 bases at J, leaving 4 bases unmatched. CDR1 is LNHDA and CDR2 is SQIVND in the germline V gene (reference sequence). The CDR3 extends over 18 amino acids.

This chain links TRBV11-3 with TRBJ2-2, with unresolved D. The CDR3 consists of 15 residues. Germline assignment: CDR1 SGHNT and CDR2 YENEEA. Trimming pared 5 bases from V and 0 bases from J, leaving 10 bases between. The CDR3 DNA follows: TGTGCCAGCAGCCTTGTTGCAGCGAACACCGGGGAGCTGTTTTTT. Translating it yields CASSLVAANTGELFF.

This chain links TRBV27 with TRBJ1-2, with TRBD1 identical over 9 bases. Germline V gene sequence: CDR1 MNHEY, CDR2 SMNVEV (reference sequence). The CDR3 has 15 amino acids. J was trimmed by 2 bases and V by 4 bases; bases with no gene match: 5. The CDR3 DNA follows: TGTGCCAGCAGTTCATGGGACAGGGTGAACTATGGCTACACCTTC. This gives the protein CASSSWDRVNYGYTF.

The chain recombines TRBV2 with TRBJ1-5, with D unclear. Germline lookup yields CDR1 SNHLY and CDR2 FYNNEI. This CDR3 comprises 13 residues. Trimming removed 3 bases from V and 9 bases from J, with 12 bases in between. The DNA of the CDR3 is TGTGCCAGCAGTGACACTGCCGTCGGGCCCCAGCATTTT. It specifies CASSDTAVGPQHF.

The chain joins TRBV7-9 to TRBJ2-7, with D uncertain. Germline assignment: CDR1 SEHNR and CDR2 FQNEAQ (reference sequence). The CDR3 has 15 residues. V lost 5 bases and J lost 3, with 17 bases in between. The DNA for the CDR3 is TGTGCCAGCAGCCCTCCGATGGGCCCCTTCTACGAGCAGTACTTC. It translates to CASSPPMGPFYEQYF.

The chain recombines TRBV10-3 with TRBJ2-3; TRBD2 aligns across 10 bases. V lost 11 bases, J lost 4 bases, and 9 bases stayed unmatched. The germline V gene encodes CDR1 ENHRY and CDR2 SYGVKD. This CDR3 is 14 amino acids long. CDR3 bases: TGTGCCGCTACTAGCGGGATATTAGCAGATACGCAGTATTTT. Its protein is CAATSGILADTQYF.

The chain is built from TRBV29-1 and TRBJ1-4; no firm D call. V lost 7 bases and J 5 bases, leaving 14 bases between the germline ends. This CDR3 spans 13 amino acids. Germline V gives CDR1 SQVTM, CDR2 ANQGSEA. The CDR3 nucleotides are TGCAGCGCGGTACGACTCATAAATGAAAAACTGTTTTTT. It codes for CSAVRLINEKLFF.

The chain recombines TRBV5-6 with TRBJ1-1; 9 nucleotides agree with TRBD1. CDR3 length: 14 residues. The germline gives CDR1 SGHDT, CDR2 YYEEEE. Germline trimming cut 9 bases from V and 4 bases from J; bases unmatched to any gene: 10. CDR3 nucleotides: TGTGCCACGCTCTACCAGACAGGGGGCACTGAAGCTTTCTTT. Residues: CATLYQTGGTEAFF.

The chain recombines TRBV6-4 with TRBJ1-3, with a tentative D call TRBD1 (5 bases). This CDR3 comprises 16 residues. Germline values: CDR1 MRHNA, CDR2 SNTAGT. V lost 3 bases and J lost 2, with 14 bases in between. The CDR3 DNA is TGTGCCAGCAGTGAGTCCCTAGGGGTTCCTGGAAACACCATATATTTT. Translated, it gives CASSESLGVPGNTIYF.

The V call is TRBV6-6, the J call TRBJ1-1; 7 nucleotides align to TRBD1. V lost 6 bases, J lost 6 bases, and 10 bases stayed unmatched. The germline V gene has CDR1 MNHNY and CDR2 SVGAGI (reference sequence). This CDR3 comprises 14 residues. In DNA form, the CDR3 reads TGTGCCAGCAGCTTACAGGGGAGGAAGTCTGAAGCTTTCTTT. It is translated as CASSLQGRKSEAFF.

This chain joins TRBV11-2 and TRBJ1-1; TRBD1 might be the D (6 bases). Germline V gives CDR1 SGHAT, CDR2 FQNNGV. The CDR3 spans 14 residues. V shed 5 bases and J shed 7 bases, with 17 bases lying between them. In DNA, the CDR3 is TGTGCCAGCAGCCCGACCCGGGGGGGCGTTGAAGCTTTCTTT. This sequence encodes CASSPTRGGVEAFF. Based on the CDR3 plus reference TRBV11-2 and TRBJ1-1, the full variable domain is EAGVAQSPRYKIIEKRQSVAFWCNPISGHATLYWYQQILGQGPKLLIQFQNNGVVDDSQLPKDRFSAERLKGVDSTLKIQPAKLEDSAVYLCASSPTRGGVEAFFGQGTRLTVV.

The chain is built from TRBV9 and TRBJ2-3, with 10 bases lining up with TRBD2. With V trimmed by 2 bases and J by 10 bases, 7 bases remained unmatched. The CDR3 loop spans 14 amino acids. Germline CDR1 SGDLS, CDR2 YYNGEE. The CDR3 protein is CASSVDLAGAAQYF. The DNA of the CDR3 is TGTGCCAGCAGCGTGGATCTAGCGGGAGCGGCGCAGTATTTT.

V usage is TRBV15 and J usage is TRBJ2-7; possible D gene TRBD1, 5 bases. The CDR3 is 15 residues long. Trimming stripped 1 base from V and 2 bases from J, with 12 bases between. The germline V gene has CDR1 LNHNV and CDR2 YYDKDF (reference sequence). CDR3 in DNA: TGTGCCACCAGCAGAGGTGGGGCGATCGCCTACGAGCAGTACTTC. Amino acid sequence: CATSRGGAIAYEQYF.

This chain connects TRBV6-1 to TRBJ2-7, with 9 nucleotides matching TRBD1. In germline, CDR1 is MNHNS, CDR2 SASEGT. The CDR3 has 14 amino acids. J lost 3 bases, V lost 7 bases, and 7 bases had no gene match. This CDR3 is CASNRGQGLYEQYF. The DNA of the CDR3 is TGTGCCAGCAATCGGGGACAGGGACTCTACGAGCAGTACTTC.

This chain connects TRBV5-1 to TRBJ1-1; a weak D match, TRBD1 (6 bases). CDR1 is SGHRS and CDR2 is YFSETQ in the germline V gene. V lost 2 bases, J lost 0 bases, and 14 bases lay in between. The length of the CDR3 is 16 residues. Here the CDR3 reads CASSFLPGHLNTEAFF. The CDR3 DNA follows: TGCGCCAGCAGCTTCCTCCCGGGACACTTGAACACTGAAGCTTTCTTT.

Remarks on this clone: The sample holds other DNA sequences that translate to the same CDR3. The chain recombines TRBV14 with TRBJ1-2, with unresolved D. V shed 1 base and J shed 8 bases, with 8 bases lying between them. The CDR3 length is 12 residues. Germline V gives CDR1 SGHDN, CDR2 FVKESK. DNA for the CDR3: TGTGCCAGCAGCCAAGGAGGGTCCGGCTACACCTTC. Its protein product is CASSQGGSGYTF.

J is TRBJ2-7 and V is TRBV7-2; no clear D gene. Germline V CDR1 and CDR2: SGHTA, FQGNSA. The CDR3 has 15 residues. Trimming cost V 2 bases and J 3 bases, with 14 bases left between them. This chain's CDR3 is CASSLNPLQDYEQYF. The CDR3 DNA reads as TGTGCCAGCAGCTTAAATCCTCTGCAGGACTACGAGCAGTACTTC.

This rearrangement joins TRBV4-1 to TRBJ1-1; possible D gene TRBD1, 6 bases. The V end was cut by 5 bases, the J end by 6 bases, with 13 bases between. Germline V gene lookup returns CDR1 MGHRA and CDR2 YSYEKL. The CDR3 is made up of 13 amino acids. CDR3 in amino acids: CASSRTGTPEAFF. The CDR3 DNA follows: TGCGCCAGCAGCAGAACTGGGACACCTGAAGCTTTCTTT.

The chain has TRBV4-1 and TRBJ2-5; a weak D match, TRBD2 (5 bases). Germline CDR1 reads MGHRA; CDR2 reads YSYEKL. The ends were cut back, 9 bases at V and 2 bases at J, with 16 bases in the middle. This CDR3 spans 14 amino acids. The CDR3 loop is CASTPGERQETQYF. In nucleotides, the CDR3 is TGCGCCAGTACCCCCGGGGAGAGGCAAGAGACCCAGTACTTC.

The chain links TRBV28 to TRBJ1-5, with D tentatively TRBD1 (5 bases). V was cut by 3 bases and J by 3 bases, with 9 bases left in between. CDR3 length equals 14 residues. Germline loops: CDR1 MDHEN, CDR2 SYDVKM. The CDR3 loop reads CASSFEQDNQPQHF. CDR3 coding DNA: TGTGCCAGCAGTTTCGAACAGGACAATCAGCCCCAGCATTTT.

The chain joins TRBV7-9 to TRBJ2-7, with D tentatively TRBD2 (6 bases). The length of the CDR3 is 13 residues. Looked up from germline, CDR1 is SEHNR and CDR2 is FQNEAQ (reference sequence). V dropped 6 bases and J dropped 5 bases, with 14 bases sitting between them. CDR3 loop: CASSRDGGDEQYF. In DNA form, the CDR3 reads TGTGCCAGCAGTCGGGACGGAGGGGACGAGCAGTACTTC.

The gene calls are TRBV11-3 and TRBJ2-5; 10 bases map to TRBD2. The end of the DNA is better explained by TRBJ2-7, so the J call may be wrong. The length of the CDR3 is 15 residues. Germline CDR1 and CDR2: SGHNT and YENEEA. The CDR3 loop is CASSRTGTSAYEQYF. The CDR3 DNA follows: TGTGCCAGCAGCCGAACCGGGACTAGCGCCTACGAGCAGTACTTC.

CDR3 DNA: TGTGCCAGCAGCTTATGGGCCAGCCGCATAGCTAACTATGGCTACACCTTC. Encoded protein: CASSLWASRIANYGYTF. The chain uses TRBV7-9 and TRBJ1-2, with D uncertain. Trimming removed 2 bases at V and 0 bases at J, with 16 bases between. This CDR3 is 17 amino acids long. CDR1 and CDR2 from the germline V gene are SEHNR and FQNEAQ (reference sequence). The entire variable domain, with the rest obtained from reference TRBV7-9 and TRBJ1-2, is as follows: DTGVSQNPRHKITKRGQNVTFRCDPISEHNRLYWYRQTLGQGPEFLTYFQNEAQLEKSRLLSDRFSAERPKGSFSTLEIQRTEQGDSAMYLCASSLWASRIANYGYTFGSGTRLTVV.

CDR3 sequence: CASSVGEETQYF. The CDR3 DNA sequence: TGTGCCAGCAGCGTAGGAGAAGAGACCCAGTACTTC. The chain carries TRBV9 and TRBJ2-5; D is ambiguous. CDR3 size: 12 residues. V lost 0 bases to trimming and J lost 3 bases, with 3 bases between them. CDR1 is SGDLS and CDR2 is YYNGEE in the germline V gene.

This rearrangement joins TRBV7-3 to TRBJ2-2; 7 bases are a match to TRBD2. Germline CDR1 reads SGHTA; CDR2 reads FQGTGA. This CDR3 comprises 16 residues. Trimming took 2 bases from V and 4 from J; bases not matched to a gene: 7. The CDR3 nucleotides read TGTGCCAGCAGCTTATTCGGGGGGAGTGGCACCGGGGAGCTGTTTTTT. As protein: CASSLFGGSGTGELFF.

This chain joins TRBV5-1 and TRBJ2-3; TRBD1 matches at 9 bases. This CDR3 region has 15 residues. CDR1 is SGHRS and CDR2 is YFSETQ in the germline V gene. V dropped 1 base and J dropped 3; count of bases not matched to a gene: 3. CDR3 in amino acids: CASSLTGGETDTQYF. CDR3 nucleotides: TGCGCCAGCAGCTTGACAGGGGGCGAAACAGATACGCAGTATTTT.

This rearrangement joins TRBV30 to TRBJ2-2; TRBD2 matches 8 bases. Losses at the gene ends were 2 bases for V and 8 bases for J; bases not matched to a gene: 13. Germline CDR1 and CDR2: GTSNPN and SVGIG (reference sequence). The CDR3 has 16 residues. The CDR3 spells CAWSRGPGLEFGELFF. As DNA, the CDR3 is TGTGCCTGGAGTAGGGGCCCGGGACTAGAGTTTGGGGAGCTGTTTTTT.

The V call is TRBV4-3, the J call TRBJ1-3; 7 nucleotides match TRBD1. The CDR3 has 17 amino acids. The germline gives CDR1 LGHNA, CDR2 YSLEER. V was pared by 4 bases and J by 0 bases, with 9 bases of the junction left unmatched. The CDR3 loop reads CASSLELDRISGNTIYF. DNA for the CDR3: TGCGCCAGCAGCCTTGAACTGGACAGGATCTCTGGAAACACCATATATTTT.

A remark on this clone: One end of the junction does not line up with germline, which may come from a read error. The CDR3: CASSQVGQGRENQYF. CDR3 nucleotide sequence: TGTGCCAGCAGCCAAGTGGGACAGGGTCGTGAGAACCAGTACTTC. This chain uses TRBV14 with TRBJ2-5; TRBD1 aligns across 9 bases. Germline CDR1 reads SGHDN; CDR2 reads FVKESK. The CDR3 runs to 15 residues.

The chain has TRBV5-5 and TRBJ1-6, with D perhaps matching TRBD1 (6 bases). The CDR3 length is 14 residues. V lost 5 bases, J lost 14 bases, and 20 bases lay in between. Germline values: CDR1 SGHKS, CDR2 YYEKEE (reference sequence). The chain's CDR3 is CASSPTTGPVALHF. The CDR3 DNA reads as TGTGCCAGCAGTCCTACGACAGGCCCCGTAGCCCTCCACTTT.